The 32 T cell receptor beta chains reported below all come from one sample, sequenced in a study of blood T cell repertoires in COVID-19. Sequenced by immunoSEQ multiplex PCR; TCRdb stores in-frame clones only, minus some. This sample carries some 260,000 clones, roughly 87% of them seen once, and the ten largest clones take 0.65% to 0.8%. Sequenced sample: peripheral blood. The receptors were sampled from a human donor in a cohort sampled during active COVID-19.

The chain carries TRBV6-5 and TRBJ2-3, with no clear D. Germline V lookup: CDR1 MNHEY, CDR2 SVGAGI. V gave up 8 bases and J gave up 1 base, with 10 bases separating them. The CDR3 runs 13 residues. CDR3 sequence (DNA): TGTGCCAGCTCAGTACCCGGCACAGATACGCAGTATTTT. Translating gives CASSVPGTDTQYF.

The count of this clone is one. The chain links TRBV12-3 or TRBV12-4 to TRBJ2-7, with TRBD1 matching over 8 bases. V was pared by 6 bases and J by 6 bases, with 4 bases of the junction left unmatched. The CDR3 is 12 amino acids. The CDR3 coding sequence is TGTGCCAGCAGCTACGACAGGGGCGAGCAGTACTTC. Encoded protein: CASSYDRGEQYF.

This clone has more than one count but fewer than ten. The rearrangement links TRBV19 to TRBJ1-2; 10 positions match TRBD1. The CDR3 is made up of 14 amino acids. CDR1 and CDR2 (germline): LNHDA, SQIVND (reference sequence). V gave up 3 bases and J gave up 7 bases; unmatched junction bases: 5. The CDR3 sequence: CASSIWTGGTGYTF. The CDR3 bases are TGTGCCAGTAGTATCTGGACAGGGGGAACTGGCTACACCTTC. Filled out from reference TRBV19 and TRBJ1-2, the complete variable domain reads DGGITQSPKYLFRKEGQNVTLSCEQNLNHDAMYWYRQDPGQGLRLIYYSQIVNDFQKGDIAEGYSVSREKKESFPLTVTSAQKNPTAFYLCASSIWTGGTGYTFGSGTRLTVV.

The V call is TRBV6-2 or TRBV6-3, the J call TRBJ2-1; 11 bases are a match to TRBD2. The CDR3 runs to 15 residues. Trimming at V came to 6 bases and at J to 4 bases, leaving 5 bases not matched to a gene. Germline V gives CDR1 MNHEY, CDR2 SVGEGT. The CDR3 reads CASSLLAGVYNEQFF. For the CDR3, the DNA is TGTGCCAGCAGCCTACTAGCGGGAGTTTACAATGAGCAGTTCTTC.

This clone was seen more than once but under ten times. The germline gene is not matched at one end of the junction; a read error may be the cause. The V gene is TRBV20-1, the J gene TRBJ2-5; D gene uncertain. CDR1 is DFQATT, CDR2 SNEGSKA, per germline (reference sequence). CDR3 size: 10 residues. This CDR3 is CSVAQGTQYF. For the CDR3, the DNA is TGCAGTGTAGCACAAGGGACCCAGTACTTC.

This chain links TRBV27 with TRBJ2-5; tentatively, D is TRBD2 (5 bases). Germline V gives CDR1 MNHEY, CDR2 SMNVEV (reference sequence). The ends were cut back, 0 bases at V and 2 bases at J, with 16 bases in the middle. The CDR3 covers 17 residues. CDR3 in DNA: TGTGCCAGCAGTTTATCGAATTGGGAGAGCACACAAGAGACCCAGTACTTC. Translated, it gives CASSLSNWESTQETQYF.

The rearrangement links TRBV6-5 to TRBJ1-2, with 8 bases identical to TRBD1. Germline trimming cut 7 bases from V and 3 bases from J; bases unmatched to any gene: 4. Germline V gives CDR1 MNHEY, CDR2 SVGAGI. This CDR3 contains 13 residues. The CDR3 coding sequence is TGTGCCAGCACCCGACAGGGGTACTATGGCTACACCTTC. It yields the protein CASTRQGYYGYTF.

This chain uses TRBV6-2 or TRBV6-3 with TRBJ1-1; no definite D call. This CDR3 has 17 amino acids. The V and J ends lost 5 bases and 0 bases respectively, with 19 bases between them. Germline V lookup: CDR1 MNHEY, CDR2 SVGEGT. CDR3 residues: CASSRGPLFGVNTEAFF. CDR3 nucleotide sequence: TGTGCCAGCAGTCGCGGGCCCTTATTTGGCGTGAACACTGAAGCTTTCTTT.

The V call is TRBV7-2, the J call TRBJ2-7; 11 nucleotides line up with TRBD2. Germline V CDR1 and CDR2: SGHTA, FQGNSA. The CDR3 contains 14 residues. Trimming removed 8 bases from V and 0 bases from J; junction bases left unmatched: 3. In nucleotides, the CDR3 is TGTGCCAGCGCCGGGACTAGCGGCTCCTACGAGCAGTACTTC. It yields the protein CASAGTSGSYEQYF.

The chain has TRBV4-3 and TRBJ1-2, with D hard to call. Germline CDR1 LGHNA, CDR2 YSLEER. This CDR3 has 14 residues. The V end lost 1 base, the J end lost 3 bases, and 9 bases lay between the germline ends. The DNA of the CDR3 is TGCGCCAGCAGCCAAGGGGCCCTCTACTATGGCTACACCTTC. It encodes CASSQGALYYGYTF.

The gene calls are TRBV9 and TRBJ1-4; TRBD1 might be the D (5 bases). Germline V gene data show CDR1 as SGDLS and CDR2 as YYNGEE. V was clipped by 5 bases and J by 7 bases, with 15 bases between them. CDR3 length: 14 amino acids. The CDR3 DNA follows: TGTGCCAGCAGTAATGGGGGAGGAGGTGAAAAACTGTTTTTT. Translating gives CASSNGGGGEKLFF.

This chain links TRBV30 with TRBJ1-3; no reliable D call. This CDR3 is 12 amino acids long. The germline gives CDR1 GTSNPN, CDR2 SVGIG (reference sequence). The V gene lost 5 bases and the J gene lost 1 base, with 6 bases spanning the gap. The CDR3 loop is CAWDNSGNTIYF. The CDR3 DNA reads as TGTGCCTGGGACAATTCTGGAAACACCATATATTTT. Using reference TRBV30 and TRBJ1-3 for the parts outside the CDR3, the full variable domain is SQTIHQWPATLVQPVGSPLSLECTVEGTSNPNLYWYRQAAGRGLQLLFYSVGIGQISSEVPQNLSASRPQDRQFILSSKKLLLSDSGFYLCAWDNSGNTIYFGEGSWLTVV.

This rearrangement joins TRBV10-3 to TRBJ2-7; 11 positions agree with TRBD1. The junction had 15 bases not matched to a gene; V was cut back by 11 bases and J by 3 bases. CDR1 and CDR2 from the germline V gene are ENHRY and SYGVKD. This CDR3 comprises 16 residues. The CDR3 sequence: CAASPSHGTGGYEQYF. The CDR3 DNA sequence: TGTGCCGCCAGCCCTTCGCATGGGACAGGGGGCTACGAGCAGTACTTC.

CDR3 sequence: CASSQTPRATEAFF. The CDR3 DNA reads as TGTGCCAGCAGCCAAACACCCAGGGCCACTGAAGCTTTCTTT. The J gene is TRBJ1-1, the V gene TRBV7-8, with a tentative D call TRBD1 (5 bases). Trimming cost V 5 bases and J 4 bases, with 14 bases left between them. This CDR3 spans 14 amino acids. Germline loops: CDR1 SGHVS, CDR2 FQNEAQ.

The rearrangement joins TRBV5-1 to TRBJ2-3; D ambiguous. CDR3 length: 15 residues. The germline V gene has CDR1 SGHRS and CDR2 YFSETQ. Trimming pared 4 bases from V and 0 bases from J, leaving 12 bases between. CDR3 in amino acids: CASSPGAASTDTQYF. The CDR3 nucleotides are TGCGCCAGCAGCCCCGGAGCAGCCAGCACAGATACGCAGTATTTT.

The chain has TRBV5-4 and TRBJ2-7; 8 nucleotides match TRBD1. Germline V gives CDR1 SGHNT, CDR2 YYREEE (reference sequence). This CDR3 contains 13 residues. Losses at the gene ends were 4 bases for V and 5 bases for J; bases not matched to a gene: 5. The CDR3 is CASSPWTGNEQYF. The CDR3 coding sequence is TGTGCCAGCAGCCCATGGACAGGGAACGAGCAGTACTTC.

V gene TRBV27 combines with J gene TRBJ1-2; D may be TRBD1 (6 bases). Germline CDR1 MNHEY, CDR2 SMNVEV (reference sequence). The CDR3 is 14 amino acids. Deletions cut 0 bases from V and 2 bases from J, with 7 bases between. The DNA for the CDR3 is TGTGCCAGCAGTTTATCAGGACAGAACTATGGCTACACCTTC. Translated, it gives CASSLSGQNYGYTF.

This chain joins TRBV5-1 and TRBJ2-7, with 9 bases identical to TRBD1. This CDR3 is 16 amino acids long. The germline V gene encodes CDR1 SGHRS and CDR2 YFSETQ. Trimming at V came to 4 bases and at J to 2 bases, leaving 10 bases not matched to a gene. The CDR3 sequence is CASSSDWDRATYEQYF. Written as DNA, the CDR3 is TGCGCCAGCAGCAGCGACTGGGACAGGGCGACCTACGAGCAGTACTTC.

Concerning this clone itself: This same CDR3 is encoded by further DNA sequences in the sample. The chain has TRBV2 and TRBJ1-2; TRBD1 aligns across 7 bases. CDR1 and CDR2 from the germline V gene are SNHLY and FYNNEI. V lost 4 bases to trimming and J lost 4 bases; unmatched junction nucleotides: 6. The CDR3 length is 14 residues. CDR3: CASSGEGALYGYTF. CDR3 nucleotides: TGTGCCAGCAGTGGAGAGGGGGCCCTCTATGGCTACACCTTC.

The chain is built from TRBV6-5 and TRBJ2-7; D may be TRBD1 (6 bases). Trimming left V 2 bases short and J 2 bases short, with 13 bases between. CDR1 MNHEY and CDR2 SVGAGI come from the germline V gene. CDR3 length: 15 residues. CDR3 in DNA: TGTGCCAGCAGTTACAGGACAGCCTTCCCCTACGAGCAGTACTTC. Encoded protein: CASSYRTAFPYEQYF.

The chain recombines TRBV4-3 with TRBJ1-1, with 7 bases matching TRBD1. Germline trimming cut 4 bases from V and 0 bases from J; bases unmatched to any gene: 11. Looked up from germline, CDR1 is LGHNA and CDR2 is YSLEER. The CDR3 extends over 17 amino acids. CDR3 residues: CASSPSGTVGLNTEAFF. The CDR3 DNA follows: TGCGCCAGCAGCCCGTCCGGGACAGTTGGATTGAACACTGAAGCTTTCTTT.

The rearrangement uses TRBV9 and TRBJ2-7, with 10 bases identical to TRBD2. The germline V gene has CDR1 SGDLS and CDR2 YYNGEE. V lost 0 bases and J lost 4; bases outside the gene matches: 4. CDR3 size: 15 residues. The CDR3 region is CASSVAGLASYEQYF. CDR3 sequence (DNA): TGTGCCAGCAGCGTAGCGGGACTAGCGAGTTACGAGCAGTACTTC.

The chain combines TRBV12-3 or TRBV12-4 with TRBJ1-1; TRBD1 aligns across 7 bases. This CDR3 is 13 amino acids long. The trim removed 2 bases at V and 5 bases at J, leaving 2 bases unmatched. The DNA for the CDR3 is TGTGCCAGCAGTTTAATCAGGGGGACTGAAGCTTTCTTT. Translating gives CASSLIRGTEAFF.

The sample holds one count of this clone. The V gene is TRBV7-6, the J gene TRBJ2-7; 12 nucleotides line up with TRBD2. CDR1 SGHVS and CDR2 FNYEAQ come from the germline V gene. There are 15 residues in the CDR3. J was trimmed by 4 bases and V by 1 base; bases with no gene match: 2. The CDR3 DNA follows: TGTGCCAGCAGCTTAGTACTAGCGGGGGGATACGAGCAGTACTTC. This translates into CASSLVLAGGYEQYF.

The chain combines TRBV11-3 with TRBJ2-1, with a tentative D call TRBD2 (7 bases). This CDR3 is built from 14 residues. The V end lost 1 base, the J end lost 9 bases, and 13 bases lay between the germline ends. The V gene's germline CDR1 is SGHNT and CDR2 YENEEA. For the CDR3, the DNA is TGTGCCAGCAGCTTAGTGGCGGGGGCTAGTGAGCAGTTCTTC. It yields the protein CASSLVAGASEQFF.

The genes are TRBV11-2 and TRBJ2-1; 7 positions agree with TRBD2. CDR3 length: 17 amino acids. CDR1 and CDR2 (germline): SGHAT, FQNNGV. With V trimmed by 0 bases and J by 0 bases, 5 bases remained unmatched. The CDR3 is CASSLELAMSSYNEQFF. CDR3 coding DNA: TGTGCCAGCAGCTTAGAACTAGCGATGAGCTCCTACAATGAGCAGTTCTTC.

The chain couples TRBV30 to TRBJ2-7; no reliable D call. Germline CDR1 GTSNPN, CDR2 SVGIG (reference sequence). Trimming pared 1 base from V and 7 bases from J, leaving 11 bases between. This CDR3 region has 12 residues. The CDR3 loop is CAWSAISLEQYF. CDR3 DNA: TGTGCCTGGAGTGCTATTTCACTGGAGCAGTACTTC.

This chain joins TRBV15 and TRBJ2-7; unclear D gene. The CDR3 consists of 13 residues. With 0 bases removed from V and 7 bases from J, the gap between germline ends came to 10 bases. Germline V gene lookup returns CDR1 LNHNV and CDR2 YYDKDF (reference sequence). CDR3 in DNA: TGTGCCACCAGCAGAGACCCCTATTATGAGCAGTACTTC. Translation: CATSRDPYYEQYF.

The rearrangement links TRBV28 to TRBJ2-1; the match to TRBD2 covers 10 bases. CDR3 size: 18 residues. Trimming cost V 8 bases and J 10 bases; bases outside gene matches: 23. The germline CDR1 and CDR2 sequences are MDHEN and SYDVKM. In DNA form, the CDR3 reads TGTGCCAGCCCGCCCCCTGAGATCGGGACTAGCGAGAGTTGGGAGCAGTTCTTC. Translated: CASPPPEIGTSESWEQFF.

This clone was counted between two and nine times. The chain couples TRBV10-1 to TRBJ2-7; no reliable D call. The germline V gene has CDR1 WNHNN and CDR2 SYGVQD (reference sequence). Trimming removed 6 bases at V and 2 bases at J, with 11 bases between. The CDR3 has 13 residues. CDR3 DNA sequence: TGCGCCAGCAGGATGACTCGTACCTACGAGCAGTACTTC. Encoded protein: CASRMTRTYEQYF.

V usage is TRBV28 and J usage is TRBJ2-1; D is unresolved. Germline CDR1 and CDR2: MDHEN and SYDVKM. V lost 2 bases, J lost 9 bases, and 11 bases lay in between. The CDR3 covers 13 residues. The CDR3 region is CASSLRGLVEQFF. CDR3 DNA: TGTGCCAGCAGTTTAAGAGGCCTAGTTGAGCAGTTCTTC.

The V and J genes are TRBV19 and TRBJ1-1; no clear D gene. The V end was cut by 9 bases, the J end by 7 bases, with 24 bases between. The germline V gene has CDR1 LNHDA and CDR2 SQIVND (reference sequence). The CDR3 loop spans 15 amino acids. The CDR3 loop is CASSTESSVFNEAFF. Written as DNA, the CDR3 is TGTGCCAGCTCGACGGAGTCTTCGGTGTTCAATGAAGCTTTCTTT.